The 27 T cell receptor beta chains listed next were all sequenced from one sample in a study of blood T cell repertoires in COVID-19. Generated by immunoSEQ multiplex PCR, the TCRdb table keeps only in-frame clones and is missing some. The sample consists of 99,000 or so clones, approximately 87% of them appearing once. The material sequenced was peripheral blood. The origin of the receptors is a man over 45 with acute or convalescent COVID-19.

The rearrangement joins TRBV5-1 to TRBJ1-4, with no clear D. The CDR3 length is 16 residues. Trimming took 0 bases from V and 3 from J, leaving 12 bases between them. Germline V CDR1 and CDR2: SGHRS, YFSETQ. The DNA for the CDR3 is TGCGCCAGCAGCTTGGGACGTACAGTGCCTAATGAAAAACTGTTTTTT. Amino acids: CASSLGRTVPNEKLFF.

The chain links TRBV7-6 to TRBJ1-3; maybe TRBD1 (6 bases). The germline CDR1 and CDR2 sequences are SGHVS and FNYEAQ. Deletions cut 3 bases from V and 0 bases from J, with 9 bases between. There are 15 residues in the CDR3. CDR3 residues: CASSLKGGSGNTIYF. DNA for the CDR3: TGTGCCAGCAGCTTGAAAGGGGGCTCTGGAAACACCATATATTTT.

The chain combines TRBV11-3 with TRBJ2-7, with 8 nucleotides matching TRBD1. V shed 5 bases and J 3 bases; nucleotides not matched to a gene: 9. The germline V gene has CDR1 SGHNT and CDR2 YENEEA. The CDR3 totals 15 residues. The CDR3 DNA is TGTGCCAGCAGCCTACTCGGAACAGGGGGCTACGAGCAGTACTTC. Translated: CASSLLGTGGYEQYF. Full variable domain (remainder filled in from reference TRBV11-3 and TRBJ2-7): EAGVVQSPRYKIIEKKQPVAFWCNPISGHNTLYWYLQNLGQGPELLIRYENEEAVDDSQLPKDRFSAERLKGVDSTLKIQPAELGDSAVYLCASSLLGTGGYEQYFGPGTRLTVT.

The chain carries TRBV27 and TRBJ2-7; D might be TRBD2 (7 bases). Germline V gene lookup returns CDR1 MNHEY and CDR2 SMNVEV (reference sequence). The CDR3 loop spans 15 amino acids. V dropped 0 bases and J dropped 4 bases, with 13 bases sitting between them. The CDR3 region has the DNA TGTGCCAGCAGTTTATCCGCGGGGGCGGGGTACGAGCAGTACTTC. It specifies CASSLSAGAGYEQYF.

The chain couples TRBV5-1 to TRBJ2-7; 9 bases line up with TRBD1. Unmatched junction bases numbered 10, after V lost 3 bases and J lost 3 bases. This CDR3 contains 16 residues. The V gene's germline CDR1 is SGHRS and CDR2 YFSETQ. The CDR3 loop reads CASSYSPGQGFYEQYF. CDR3 nucleotide sequence: TGCGCCAGCAGCTACTCTCCGGGACAGGGATTCTACGAGCAGTACTTC.

The chain is built from TRBV14 and TRBJ2-1; D remains ambiguous. The CDR3 runs to 17 residues. Germline values: CDR1 SGHDN, CDR2 FVKESK. Trimming stripped 3 bases from V and 4 bases from J, with 19 bases between. In DNA form, the CDR3 reads TGTGCCAGCAGCCATGCCCTAGGTGGGTCCGGGTACAATGAGCAGTTCTTC. This gives the protein CASSHALGGSGYNEQFF.

The rearrangement links TRBV30 to TRBJ1-3; D is uncertain. CDR1 GTSNPN and CDR2 SVGIG come from the germline V gene (reference sequence). The CDR3 covers 13 residues. V shed 3 bases and J shed 0 bases, with 6 bases lying between them. The CDR3 DNA sequence: TGTGCCTGGAGGTCTAGCTCTGGAAACACCATATATTTT. Its translation is CAWRSSSGNTIYF. The whole variable domain, filled in from reference TRBV30 and TRBJ1-3, reads SQTIHQWPATLVQPVGSPLSLECTVEGTSNPNLYWYRQAAGRGLQLLFYSVGIGQISSEVPQNLSASRPQDRQFILSSKKLLLSDSGFYLCAWRSSSGNTIYFGEGSWLTVV.

The chain employs TRBV5-4 and TRBJ2-7; TRBD2 aligns across 8 bases. CDR1 is SGHNT and CDR2 is YYREEE in the germline V gene (reference sequence). CDR3 size: 15 residues. Trimming cost V 4 bases and J 3 bases; bases outside gene matches: 9. The CDR3 here is CASSGSGRGVYEQYF. CDR3 nucleotides: TGTGCCAGCAGCGGCAGCGGGAGAGGTGTCTACGAGCAGTACTTC.

The chain joins TRBV11-1 to TRBJ2-2; 7 bases agree with TRBD1. CDR3 length: 16 amino acids. Trimming removed 5 bases from V and 5 bases from J; junction bases left unmatched: 11. Per germline, CDR1 SGHAT and CDR2 FQDESV (reference sequence). CDR3 in amino acids: CASSIKTGLRTGELFF. Here the CDR3 DNA reads TGTGCCAGCAGCATAAAGACAGGGCTTCGGACCGGGGAGCTGTTTTTT.

This chain links TRBV27 with TRBJ2-7, with D possibly being TRBD2 (5 bases). Germline V gives CDR1 MNHEY, CDR2 SMNVEV (reference sequence). Between the trimmed V and J ends, which lost 3 bases and 2 bases, there was a span of 11 bases. The CDR3 has 14 residues. CDR3 sequence (DNA): TGTGCCAGCAGTTTTACGGGGAAGACCTACGAGCAGTACTTC. Its translation: CASSFTGKTYEQYF.

The gene calls are TRBV7-9 and TRBJ2-7, with 8 bases fitting TRBD2. This CDR3 has 15 amino acids. CDR1 and CDR2 from the germline V gene are SEHNR and FQNEAQ (reference sequence). V gave up 5 bases and J gave up 3 bases; unmatched junction bases: 9. DNA for the CDR3: TGTGCCAGCAGCCGGAATAGCGGGGCGGACTACGAGCAGTACTTC. Residues: CASSRNSGADYEQYF.

CDR3 amino acids: CASSPPVRTKDTGELFF. The CDR3 DNA reads as TGTGCCAGCTCACCACCCGTCAGGACAAAGGACACCGGGGAGCTGTTTTTT. The chain is built from TRBV18 and TRBJ2-2; a possible D gene is TRBD1 (5 bases). CDR1 is KGHSH, CDR2 LQKENI, per germline. Trimming cost V 0 bases and J 3 bases, with 14 bases left between them. The length of the CDR3 is 17 residues.

The V call is TRBV19, the J call TRBJ1-5; D may be TRBD1 (6 bases). V was shortened by 7 bases and J by 5 bases, with 18 bases between the two germline ends. The V gene's germline CDR1 is LNHDA and CDR2 SQIVND (reference sequence). CDR3 size: 15 residues. CDR3 bases: TGTGCCAGTACCCCGGGACAATCGAACTATCAGCCCCAGCATTTT. The encoded protein is CASTPGQSNYQPQHF.

The rearrangement uses TRBV5-4 and TRBJ1-3, with a possible D match to TRBD1 (6 bases). The germline V gene encodes CDR1 SGHNT and CDR2 YYREEE (reference sequence). The CDR3 loop spans 16 amino acids. CDR3 DNA: TGTGCAGCAGCCAGCAGGACGACAGGCTCTGGAAACACCATATATTTT. Amino acids: CAAASRTTGSGNTIYF.

The rearrangement links TRBV24-1 to TRBJ2-5; D not certain. The germline V gene has CDR1 KGHDR and CDR2 SFDVKD. There are 12 residues in the CDR3. Trimming pared 3 bases from V and 5 bases from J, leaving 6 bases between. The CDR3: CATSDPQETQYF. The CDR3 bases are TGTGCCACCAGTGATCCACAGGAGACCCAGTACTTC.

This chain links TRBV2 with TRBJ2-1, with 8 bases that match TRBD1. CDR1 SNHLY and CDR2 FYNNEI come from the germline V gene. With 8 bases clipped from V and 7 bases from J, the junction kept 10 bases outside the gene matches. The CDR3 loop spans 14 amino acids. CDR3 nucleotide sequence: TGTGCCAGCGCTACGACAGGGGTTGGGAATGAGCAGTTCTTC. Its translation: CASATTGVGNEQFF.

This clone has just a few counts. This chain links TRBV28 with TRBJ1-1; no definite D call. This CDR3 has 14 amino acids. Germline V CDR1 and CDR2: MDHEN, SYDVKM. V was shortened by 2 bases and J by 0 bases, with 7 bases between the two germline ends. The CDR3 here is CASSLVQMNTEAFF. CDR3 DNA sequence: TGTGCCAGCAGTTTAGTACAGATGAACACTGAAGCTTTCTTT.

The chain couples TRBV28 to TRBJ2-7, with 7 bases fitting TRBD2. CDR1 and CDR2 (germline): MDHEN, SYDVKM. The junction had 5 bases not matched to a gene; V was cut back by 3 bases and J by 3 bases. The CDR3 extends over 14 amino acids. CDR3 coding DNA: TGTGCCAGCAGTTTTCCTAGCGGTAACTACGAGCAGTACTTC. Translation gives CASSFPSGNYEQYF. Based on the CDR3 plus reference TRBV28 and TRBJ2-7, the full variable domain is DVKVTQSSRYLVKRTGEKVFLECVQDMDHENMFWYRQDPGLGLRLIYFSYDVKMKEKGDIPEGYSVSREKKERFSLILESASTNQTSMYLCASSFPSGNYEQYFGPGTRLTVT.

The CDR3 here is CASSHYKLAGGRTQYF. Here the CDR3 DNA reads TGTGCCAGCAGCCACTATAAACTAGCGGGAGGGCGTACGCAGTATTTT. The chain links TRBV5-4 to TRBJ2-3; 13 bases fit TRBD2. CDR1 is SGHNT, CDR2 YYREEE, per germline (reference sequence). J lost 8 bases, V lost 4 bases, and 10 bases had no gene match. The CDR3 has 16 residues.

This clone has just one count. One junction end does not reproduce the germline sequence, and a read error may be involved. The chain uses TRBV6-1 and TRBJ2-7, with TRBD2 matching over 9 bases. The CDR3 length is 14 residues. CDR1 is MNHNS and CDR2 is SASEGT in the germline V gene. The CDR3, as DNA: TGTGCCAGCAGGGAAGCGGGAGGACCGGAAGAGCAGTACTTC. Encoded protein: CASREAGGPEEQYF.

The chain joins TRBV27 to TRBJ2-7; 7 nucleotides line up with TRBD2. V lost 5 bases, J lost 6 bases, and 13 bases stayed unmatched. Germline V gene lookup returns CDR1 MNHEY and CDR2 SMNVEV (reference sequence). The CDR3 is 15 residues long. The CDR3 nucleotides read TGTGCCAGCAGTAGGGCGGCGGGAGTGGGCCCCGAGCAGTACTTC. Protein product: CASSRAAGVGPEQYF.

The chain joins TRBV19 to TRBJ2-1, with D perhaps TRBD1 (5 bases). V lost 3 bases and J 4 bases, leaving 13 bases between the germline ends. The germline V gene encodes CDR1 LNHDA and CDR2 SQIVND (reference sequence). The CDR3 has 15 residues. The CDR3 nucleotides read TGTGCCAGTAGTATTGGGCCAGGGCGGTACAATGAGCAGTTCTTC. Its protein product is CASSIGPGRYNEQFF. The entire variable domain, with the rest obtained from reference TRBV19 and TRBJ2-1, is as follows: DGGITQSPKYLFRKEGQNVTLSCEQNLNHDAMYWYRQDPGQGLRLIYYSQIVNDFQKGDIAEGYSVSREKKESFPLTVTSAQKNPTAFYLCASSIGPGRYNEQFFGPGTRLTVL.

CDR3 sequence (DNA): TGCGCCAGCAGCTTGAGTCCAGGGGCGGAGGCACCCCTCCACTTT. Protein product: CASSLSPGAEAPLHF. The chain carries TRBV5-1 and TRBJ1-6, with D perhaps matching TRBD1 (6 bases). This CDR3 is built from 15 residues. Germline-derived CDR1 and CDR2 are SGHRS and YFSETQ. V lost 1 base to trimming and J lost 11 bases, with 16 bases between them.

The rearrangement joins TRBV6-5 to TRBJ2-1; D ambiguous. This CDR3 region has 15 residues. V was pared by 7 bases and J by 0 bases, with 13 bases between. Germline V lookup: CDR1 MNHEY, CDR2 SVGAGI. The chain's CDR3 is CASTASVTSYNEQFF. DNA of the CDR3: TGTGCCAGCACCGCCAGCGTCACCTCCTACAATGAGCAGTTCTTC.

This clone was counted between two and nine times. V gene TRBV7-8 combines with J gene TRBJ2-1; the match to TRBD1 covers 8 bases. Losses at the gene ends were 6 bases for V and 5 bases for J; bases not matched to a gene: 9. The germline V gene encodes CDR1 SGHVS and CDR2 FQNEAQ. The CDR3 sequence is 15 residues long. DNA of the CDR3: TGTGCCAGCAGTTATGGACAGGGCTCGCACAATGAGCAGTTCTTC. It codes for CASSYGQGSHNEQFF.

The chain combines TRBV3-1 (or the pseudogene TRBV3-2) with TRBJ2-7; TRBD2 matches 11 bases. Germline CDR1 is LGHDT and CDR2 is YNNKEL (reference sequence). The junction had 8 bases not matched to a gene; V was cut back by 4 bases and J by 3 bases. The CDR3 sequence is 16 residues long. The CDR3 DNA reads as TGTGCCAGCAGCCGCACCACTAGCGGGAGTCTCTACGAGCAGTACTTC. Its translation: CASSRTTSGSLYEQYF.

The chain couples TRBV12-3 or TRBV12-4 to TRBJ1-2; 7 bases fit TRBD1. The CDR3 has 13 amino acids. Trimming cost V 6 bases and J 2 bases; bases outside gene matches: 3. The CDR3 DNA follows: TGTGCCAGCAGGCGGGACAGAAACTATGGCTACACCTTC. Protein product: CASRRDRNYGYTF.